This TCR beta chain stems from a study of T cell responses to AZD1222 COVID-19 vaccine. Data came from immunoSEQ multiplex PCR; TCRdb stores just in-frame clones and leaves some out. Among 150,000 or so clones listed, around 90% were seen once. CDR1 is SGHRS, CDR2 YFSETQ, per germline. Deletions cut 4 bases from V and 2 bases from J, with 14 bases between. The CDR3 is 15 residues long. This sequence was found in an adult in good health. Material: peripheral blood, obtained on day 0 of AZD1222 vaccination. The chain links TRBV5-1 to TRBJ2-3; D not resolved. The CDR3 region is CASSESTDSTDTQYF. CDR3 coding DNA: TGCGCCAGCAGCGAATCTACCGATTCCACAGATACGCAGTATTTT.